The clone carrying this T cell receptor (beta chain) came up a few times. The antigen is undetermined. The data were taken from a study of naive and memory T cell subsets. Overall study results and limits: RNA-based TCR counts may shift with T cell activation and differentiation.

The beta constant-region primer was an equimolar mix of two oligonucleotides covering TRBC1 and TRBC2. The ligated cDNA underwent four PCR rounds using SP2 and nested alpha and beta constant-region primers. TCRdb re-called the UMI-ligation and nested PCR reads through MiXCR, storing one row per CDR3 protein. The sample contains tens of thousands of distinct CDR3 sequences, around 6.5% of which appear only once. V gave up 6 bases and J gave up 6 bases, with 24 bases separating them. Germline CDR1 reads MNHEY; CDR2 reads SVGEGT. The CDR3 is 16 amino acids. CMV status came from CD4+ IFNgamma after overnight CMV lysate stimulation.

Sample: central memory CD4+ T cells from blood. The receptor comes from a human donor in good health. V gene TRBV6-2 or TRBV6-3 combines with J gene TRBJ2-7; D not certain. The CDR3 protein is CASRTYLNKSPGEQYF. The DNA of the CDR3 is TGTGCCAGCAGAACCTACCTCAACAAATCCCCCGGCGAGCAGTACTTC.